A single sample gave rise to the 20 T cell receptor beta chains below, sequenced in a study of cytomegalovirus exposure and HLA in healthy donors (dated by TCRdb to about 2017). Libraries were prepared through the immunoSEQ multiplex PCR assay. A mixture of 60 forward primers for TCR Vbeta segments and 13 reverse primers for TCR Jbeta segments was used in the multiplex PCR. Entries here come from immuneACCESS through TCRdb and include only in-frame sequences with V and J called. Some clones fail to appear in such tables; in the studies checked, an unresolved V gene covers under half of the shortfall, and the cause of the remainder is unknown. Across this sample there are 200,000 to 250,000 clones, with around 79% seen only once. The leading ten clones occupy 0.22% of the sample. Sequencing used PBMCs. These TCRs come from a girl aged 2 to 10 in good health and CMV-seronegative.

Comment on this clone: One end of the junction is discordant with germline, which a read error may explain. This specimen includes other DNA sequences encoding the same CDR3. The rearrangement uses TRBV30 and TRBJ2-3; TRBD1 or TRBD2 may be the D gene (6 bases each). This CDR3 region has 14 residues. Germline values: CDR1 GTSNPN, CDR2 SVGIG (reference sequence). The CDR3 sequence is CAWRAGQNTDTQYF. For the CDR3, the DNA is TGCGCCTGGAGGGCTGGACAGAACACAGATACGCAGTATTTT.

CDR3 residues: CASSLGLAGVETQYF. CDR3 in DNA: TGTGCCAGTAGTCTGGGACTAGCGGGAGTGGAGACCCAGTACTTC. The chain joins TRBV19 to TRBJ2-5, with 14 positions matching TRBD2. CDR3 length: 15 amino acids. Germline trimming cut 5 bases from V and 5 bases from J; bases unmatched to any gene: 4. Per the germline V gene, CDR1 is LNHDA and CDR2 is SQIVND (reference sequence).

V is TRBV19 and J is TRBJ2-3; 7 bases are shared with TRBD1. Unmatched junction bases numbered 11, after V lost 2 bases and J lost 3 bases. The CDR3 contains 17 residues. The germline gives CDR1 LNHDA, CDR2 SQIVND (reference sequence). In DNA, the CDR3 is TGTGCCAGTAGTATACGTGTGTCAGGGGGTATGACAGATACGCAGTATTTT. This codes for CASSIRVSGGMTDTQYF.

This chain joins TRBV10-2 and TRBJ2-7; maybe TRBD2 (6 bases). V was clipped by 3 bases and J by 0 bases, with 12 bases between them. The CDR3 runs to 15 residues. From germline, CDR1 is WSHSY and CDR2 SAAADI. The CDR3 nucleotides read TGCGCCAGCAGTGATACGTCCGGGAGCTCCTACGAGCAGTACTTC. Translation: CASSDTSGSSYEQYF.

CDR3 nucleotide sequence: TGTGCCAGCAGCTTCGGAGCTTCAGCTAACTATGGCTACACCTTC. This gives the protein CASSFGASANYGYTF. The chain joins TRBV5-6 to TRBJ1-2; D gene ambiguous. Germline CDR1 SGHDT, CDR2 YYEEEE. Between the trimmed V and J ends, which lost 2 bases and 0 bases, there was a span of 11 bases. CDR3 size: 15 residues.

The V and J genes are TRBV2 and TRBJ2-7; TRBD1 aligns across 7 bases. CDR3 length: 15 residues. The V gene end was trimmed by 6 bases and the J gene end by 3 bases; junction bases not matched to a gene: 11. In germline, CDR1 is SNHLY, CDR2 FYNNEI. CDR3 nucleotide sequence: TGTGCCAGCAGCCCGAGAGGGACAGAATTCTACGAGCAGTACTTC. Translated: CASSPRGTEFYEQYF. Drawing the rest from reference TRBV2 and TRBJ2-7, the complete variable domain is EPEVTQTPSHQVTQMGQEVILRCVPISNHLYFYWYRQILGQKVEFLVSFYNNEISEKSEIFDDQFSVERPDGSNFTLKIRSTKLEDSAMYFCASSPRGTEFYEQYFGPGTRLTVT.

The rearrangement uses TRBV2 and TRBJ1-2, with 7 bases that match TRBD1. CDR1 SNHLY and CDR2 FYNNEI come from the germline V gene. The length of the CDR3 is 13 residues. V gave up 6 bases and J gave up 6 bases; unmatched junction bases: 7. CDR3 nucleotides: TGTGCCAGCAGGCCCGAGACAGGGCATGGCTACACCTTC. Its protein is CASRPETGHGYTF.

The chain joins TRBV4-1 to TRBJ2-1, with TRBD2 matching over 8 bases. Germline CDR1 reads MGHRA; CDR2 reads YSYEKL. Trimming removed 3 bases from V and 7 bases from J; junction bases left unmatched: 11. The CDR3 spans 16 residues. The CDR3 sequence: CASSQGLRGESNEQFF. For the CDR3, the DNA is TGCGCCAGCAGCCAGGGTTTGCGGGGGGAATCTAATGAGCAGTTCTTC.

Only one count was recorded for this clone. The chain joins TRBV9 to TRBJ2-1; 7 bases map to TRBD1. Germline CDR1 is SGDLS and CDR2 is YYNGEE. V gave up 2 bases and J gave up 7 bases; unmatched junction bases: 6. This CDR3 region has 14 residues. Here the CDR3 reads CASSVGQELNEQFF. The CDR3 DNA reads TGTGCCAGCAGCGTCGGACAGGAACTAAATGAGCAGTTCTTC.

This clone showed up just a few times. The J gene is TRBJ1-1, the V gene TRBV6-5, with D uncertain. The ends were cut back, 6 bases at V and 1 base at J, with 12 bases in the middle. The CDR3 is 14 amino acids. Germline V lookup: CDR1 MNHEY, CDR2 SVGAGI. The CDR3 here is CASSNTYRNTEAFF. CDR3 sequence (DNA): TGTGCCAGCAGCAATACTTACAGGAACACTGAAGCTTTCTTT.

This clone was recorded only once. The chain joins TRBV10-1 to TRBJ2-1; 10 positions match TRBD2. Germline CDR1 is WNHNN and CDR2 is SYGVQD (reference sequence). This CDR3 has 18 residues. Germline trimming cut 4 bases from V and 1 base from J; bases unmatched to any gene: 10. Here the CDR3 reads CASSGRLAGVGSYNEQFF. Written as DNA, the CDR3 is TGCGCCAGCAGTGGCAGGCTAGCGGGAGTAGGTTCCTACAATGAGCAGTTCTTC.

On this clone: Different DNA sequences within this sample yield the same CDR3. This chain links TRBV15 with TRBJ1-1, with D maybe TRBD1 (5 bases). The V end was cut by 1 base, the J end by 0 bases, with 6 bases between. Per germline, CDR1 LNHNV and CDR2 YYDKDF (reference sequence). The CDR3 sequence is 14 residues long. DNA of the CDR3: TGTGCCACCAGCAGAGGGGGCATGAACACTGAAGCTTTCTTT. It codes for CATSRGGMNTEAFF.

The chain is built from TRBV4-2 and TRBJ1-2, with TRBD1 as a possible D gene (5 bases). CDR1 is LGHNA and CDR2 is YNFKEQ in the germline V gene. V lost 0 bases, J lost 6 bases, and 11 bases lay in between. This CDR3 comprises 14 residues. The CDR3 DNA sequence: TGTGCCAGCAGCCAAGAAAAGACAGTTCATGGCTACACCTTC. As protein: CASSQEKTVHGYTF.

Here the CDR3 reads CASSSGQGAIYSNEQFF. The DNA of the CDR3 is TGTGCCAGCAGCTCCGGACAGGGGGCTATTTACTCCAATGAGCAGTTCTTC. The genes are TRBV13 and TRBJ2-1; 11 bases agree with TRBD1. CDR1 and CDR2 from the germline V gene are PRHDT and FYEKMQ (reference sequence). The CDR3 has 17 amino acids. V trimming: 4 bases; J trimming: 6 bases; junction bases outside the gene matches: 11. The full variable domain, rest sourced from reference TRBV13 and TRBJ2-1, is AAGVIQSPRHLIKEKRETATLKCYPIPRHDTVYWYQQGPGQDPQFLISFYEKMQSDKGSIPDRFSAQQFSDYHSELNMSSLELGDSALYFCASSSGQGAIYSNEQFFGPGTRLTVL.

This chain links TRBV4-2 with TRBJ2-7, with TRBD2 identical over 12 bases. This CDR3 spans 17 amino acids. Germline-derived CDR1 and CDR2 are LGHNA and YNFKEQ. Unmatched junction bases numbered 10, after V lost 1 base and J lost 6 bases. CDR3 bases: TGTGCCAGCAGCCAAGTCTCTAGCGGGGGGGGCCTGGGCGAGCAGTACTTC. This sequence encodes CASSQVSSGGGLGEQYF.

This chain joins TRBV19 and TRBJ2-3; D may be TRBD2 (7 bases). Germline V gene sequence: CDR1 LNHDA, CDR2 SQIVND (reference sequence). The CDR3 has 16 amino acids. V gave up 6 bases and J gave up 3 bases, with 19 bases separating them. CDR3 DNA sequence: TGTGCCAGTAGCCTCGGGGCGGGGGCCGGGACAGATACGCAGTATTTT. This gives the protein CASSLGAGAGTDTQYF.

The CDR3 spells CASSQSRRGGYNEQFF. The CDR3 DNA reads as TGTGCCAGCAGCCAATCGCGTCGCGGGGGCTACAATGAGCAGTTCTTC. The chain has TRBV16 and TRBJ2-1; 7 nucleotides align to TRBD2. V shed 0 bases and J 3 bases; nucleotides not matched to a gene: 5. CDR3 size: 16 residues. Germline values: CDR1 KGHSY, CDR2 FQNENV.

With respect to this clone: The sample has other DNA sequences that encode this CDR3 too. The V and J genes are TRBV6-1 and TRBJ1-2; D is unclear. The CDR3 has 14 amino acids. Germline V gene lookup returns CDR1 MNHNS and CDR2 SASEGT. The V gene lost 4 bases and the J gene lost 8 bases, with 17 bases spanning the gap. The CDR3 nucleotides read TGTGCCAGCAGTGCCACGTCCGACATTATCGGCTACACCTTC. This translates into CASSATSDIIGYTF.

This clone was found a few times. The rearrangement uses TRBV4-1 and TRBJ2-5; D uncertain. The germline V gene encodes CDR1 MGHRA and CDR2 YSYEKL. The length of the CDR3 is 13 residues. Deletions cut 2 bases from V and 1 base from J, with 5 bases between. CDR3 in amino acids: CASSQFRQETQYF. The CDR3 DNA is TGCGCCAGCAGCCAATTCCGCCAAGAGACCCAGTACTTC.

The chain couples TRBV7-9 to TRBJ1-2; D unclear. The germline V and J ends were trimmed by 3 bases and 3 bases, with 11 bases remaining between them. From germline, CDR1 is SEHNR and CDR2 FQNEAQ (reference sequence). The CDR3 loop spans 14 amino acids. The CDR3 spells CASSLSGVDYGYTF. The CDR3 DNA follows: TGTGCCAGCAGCTTGTCAGGCGTCGACTATGGCTACACCTTC.